This is a list of T cell receptor beta chains from one sample in a study of blood T cell repertoires in COVID-19. Generated by immunoSEQ multiplex PCR, the TCRdb table keeps only in-frame clones and is missing some. The table shows 200,000 to 250,000 clones, with approximately 80% occurring only once. The sequencing input was PBMCs or T cells enriched from blood (not recorded which). Every receptor here comes from a man between 60 and 75 years old who had recovered from COVID-19. CDR3s include the opening cysteine and the closing phenylalanine or tryptophan. The D gene is left open where the match is weak. Expanded clones are given a class, and other clones once, few, many or no size at all.

v_call	j_call	d_call	clone_size	cdr3_aa	cdr3_nt
TRBV9	TRBJ1-2	TRBD1	-	CASSVVPTGGMGYTF	TGTGCCAGCAGCGTAGTCCCGACAGGGGGCATGGGCTACACCTTC
TRBV2	TRBJ1-2	-	-	CASREGGVDYGYTF	TGTGCCAGCAGGGAGGGCGGGGTTGATTATGGCTACACCTTC
TRBV5-6	TRBJ2-5	-	-	CASSLVWTGETQYF	TGTGCCAGCAGCTTGGTTTGGACTGGCGAGACCCAGTACTTC
TRBV6-5	TRBJ1-2	-	-	CASSYSAGANGYTF	TGTGCCAGCAGTTACTCGGCAGGGGCGAATGGCTACACCTTC
TRBV9	TRBJ1-1	-	-	CASSPEVGSTEAFF	TGTGCCAGCAGCCCAGAGGTAGGAAGCACTGAAGCTTTCTTT
TRBV7-2	TRBJ1-2	-	-	CASSSPSAPGYGYTF	TGTGCCAGCAGCTCCCCGTCTGCACCCGGCTATGGCTACACCTTC
TRBV11-3	TRBJ1-1	-	-	CASSLGWGDTEAFF	TGTGCCAGCAGCTTAGGTTGGGGGGACACTGAAGCTTTCTTT
TRBV5-5	TRBJ2-1	-	-	CASSLVPASMGTNEQFF	TGTGCCAGCAGCTTGGTGCCAGCGTCGATGGGGACAAATGAGCAGTTCTTC
TRBV29-1	TRBJ2-3	-	-	CSVTLGASGGTDTQYF	TGCAGCGTCACACTTGGGGCCAGTGGTGGAACAGATACGCAGTATTTT
TRBV6-5	TRBJ1-4	TRBD1	-	CASSYPGQGYEKLFF	TGTGCCAGCAGTTACCCCGGACAGGGTTATGAAAAACTGTTTTTT
TRBV11-2	TRBJ1-2	TRBD1	few	CASSSVGQGAGYGYTF	TGTGCCAGCAGCTCCGTTGGACAGGGGGCCGGCTATGGCTACACCTTC
TRBV7-2	TRBJ2-2	TRBD1	-	CASSFWGTGGVGELFF	TGTGCCAGCAGCTTCTGGGGGACAGGGGGCGTCGGGGAGCTGTTTTTT
TRBV12-5	TRBJ2-7	-	-	CASGFPGNSYEQYF	TGTGCTAGTGGTTTCCCGGGAAACTCCTACGAGCAGTACTTC
TRBV7-2	TRBJ2-1	TRBD2	-	CASSPRGGQGEQFF	TGTGCCAGCAGCCCACGGGGGGGCCAAGGTGAGCAGTTCTTC
TRBV5-1	TRBJ2-1	TRBD2	-	CASQKAGGLNNEQFF	TGCGCCAGCCAGAAAGCGGGGGGGCTAAATAATGAGCAGTTCTTC
TRBV5-4	TRBJ1-3	-	-	CASSARDGSSGNTIYF	TGTGCCAGCAGCGCGCGGGACGGCAGCTCTGGAAACACCATATATTTT
TRBV2	TRBJ2-7	-	once	CASSQTGLSYEQYF	TGTGCCAGCAGCCAGACAGGATTATCCTACGAGCAGTACTTC
TRBV6-5	TRBJ1-2	-	few	CASSYSKTVRYGYTF	TGTGCCAGCAGTTACTCCAAGACAGTACGCTATGGCTACACCTTC
TRBV5-1	TRBJ1-2	TRBD1	-	CASSTGQGGYGYTF	TGCGCCAGCAGCACGGGACAGGGAGGCTATGGCTACACCTTC